Here is one T cell receptor (beta chain) with its context. Its antigen is still unknown. PCR primers comprised 60 Vbeta and 13 Jbeta primers. Authors' methods: In a later analysis, tens of millions of unique TCR beta chains included roughly 11 million shared by two or more donors. Assay: immunoSEQ multiplex PCR; the TCRdb copy retains only in-frame clones and omits some. The V and J calls and clone size are taken from that table; D and trimming were inferred from the DNA. The profile covers about 150,000 clones, with more than 60% appearing a single time and around 1.3% taken by the ten largest. The source of the sample is a study of cytomegalovirus exposure and HLA in healthy donors. Study in general: The roughly 100 million unique TCR beta sequences, from 150 million to 200 million T cells, were found by an earlier analysis.

CDR1 is SGDLS and CDR2 is YYNGEE in the germline V gene. The CDR3 spans 15 residues. V lost 2 bases and J 9 bases, leaving 18 bases between the germline ends. Notes on the study in general: Reports state that TCR beta sequences accurately predicted most subjects' HLA-A and HLA-B alleles. Later work found most CMV-associated TCR beta chains apparently HLA-restricted.

V usage is TRBV9 and J usage is TRBJ2-1, with a weak D call TRBD2 (6 bases). Sequencing input: PBMCs. The receptor was isolated from a woman aged 25 to 39 in good health and CMV-seronegative. CDR3 in DNA: TGTGCCAGCAGCGTTCTCGGCGGGGCGCCGGGTGAGCAGTTCTTC. Residues: CASSVLGGAPGEQFF. The variable domain in full, with the rest retrieved from reference TRBV9 and TRBJ2-1, is DSGVTQTPKHLITATGQRVTLRCSPRSGDLSVYWYQQSLDQGLQFLIQYYNGEERAKGNILERFSAQQFPDLHSELNLSSLELGDSALYFCASSVLGGAPGEQFFGPGTRLTVL.